The 17 T cell receptor beta chains reported below all come from one sample, sequenced in a study of shared clonotypes between healthy human individuals. The repertoire was sequenced with immunoSEQ multiplex PCR; TCRdb's copy has only in-frame clones and lacks some. The sample yields some 2,100,000 clones, just over 90% seen once. The naive CD8 population came from CD45RO-negative cells selected for CCR7, without terminally differentiated effector memory CD45RA+ cells. Material for sequencing was naive CD8+ T cells from PBMCs. The receptor source for this set is a man aged 18 to 30 in good health. Some clones in this sample may be carry-over from other donors' samples.

The CDR3: CASSDSPGLAGDTQYF. The CDR3 region has the DNA TGCGCCAGCAGCGACTCTCCGGGACTAGCGGGAGATACGCAGTATTTT. The chain couples TRBV4-1 to TRBJ2-3, with TRBD2 matching 12 bases. The trim removed 5 bases at V and 5 bases at J, leaving 8 bases unmatched. Germline V gene data show CDR1 as MGHRA and CDR2 as YSYEKL. The CDR3 is 16 residues long.

The chain is built from TRBV10-2 and TRBJ2-7; 9 nucleotides agree with TRBD1. This CDR3 is 16 amino acids long. J lost 5 bases, V lost 4 bases, and 12 bases had no gene match. CDR1 is WSHSY, CDR2 SAAADI, per germline. The CDR3 is CASSVSLGTGTNEQYF. The CDR3 DNA sequence: TGCGCCAGCAGTGTATCGCTTGGGACAGGGACCAACGAGCAGTACTTC.

This chain links TRBV7-9 with TRBJ2-3, with 12 nucleotides matching TRBD2. The V gene end was trimmed by 6 bases and the J gene end by 8 bases; junction bases not matched to a gene: 15. This CDR3 contains 17 residues. The germline CDR1 and CDR2 sequences are SEHNR and FQNEAQ (reference sequence). CDR3 in amino acids: CASSSTRTSGVAGTQYF. The CDR3 DNA sequence: TGTGCCAGCAGTTCTACCCGGACTAGCGGGGTAGCGGGTACGCAGTATTTT.

Notes on this clone: Other nucleotide sequences from this sample produce the same CDR3. V is TRBV30 and J is TRBJ1-1; D ambiguous. The CDR3 is 12 amino acids. CDR1 and CDR2 (germline): GTSNPN, SVGIG (reference sequence). With 0 bases removed from V and 4 bases from J, the gap between germline ends came to 6 bases. The CDR3 DNA is TGTGCCTGGAGTGTAGGACTCACTGAAGCTTTCTTT. This codes for CAWSVGLTEAFF.

As for this clone: The sample holds other DNA sequences that translate to the same CDR3. The chain employs TRBV27 and TRBJ1-4; D remains ambiguous. Germline V gives CDR1 MNHEY, CDR2 SMNVEV (reference sequence). Between the trimmed V and J ends, which lost 2 bases and 5 bases, there was a span of 6 bases. This CDR3 is 13 amino acids long. The CDR3 reads CASSLLRNEKLFF. The CDR3 coding sequence is TGTGCCAGCAGTTTACTACGAAATGAAAAACTGTTTTTT.

The chain links TRBV7-9 to TRBJ1-2; TRBD1 aligns across 12 bases. In germline, CDR1 is SEHNR, CDR2 FQNEAQ (reference sequence). CDR3 length equals 17 residues. The ends lost 6 bases at V and 8 bases at J; junction bases unmatched: 16. Written as DNA, the CDR3 is TGTGCCAGCAGGCCCGGGACAGGGGGCAGGTTGGATGGAGGCTACACCTTC. It encodes CASRPGTGGRLDGGYTF.

The chain carries TRBV28 and TRBJ2-1, with 8 bases lining up with TRBD2. The CDR3 is 15 residues long. V lost 4 bases and J lost 5; bases outside the gene matches: 7. From germline, CDR1 is MDHEN and CDR2 SYDVKM. As DNA, the CDR3 is TGTGCCAGCAGTTGGGGCGGGAGGTACGACAATGAGCAGTTCTTC. This sequence encodes CASSWGGRYDNEQFF.

This clone was observed once. J is TRBJ2-3 and V is TRBV27, with 9 bases matching TRBD2. The germline V gene has CDR1 MNHEY and CDR2 SMNVEV (reference sequence). CDR3 length: 17 residues. V shed 2 bases and J 6 bases; nucleotides not matched to a gene: 12. Written as DNA, the CDR3 is TGTGCCAGCAGTTTAGTCTTTGCGGGAGGGCCGTCGGATACGCAGTATTTT. It specifies CASSLVFAGGPSDTQYF.

This chain connects TRBV5-6 to TRBJ2-7, with 8 bases identical to TRBD1. V lost 3 bases to trimming and J lost 0 bases; unmatched junction nucleotides: 5. This CDR3 region has 15 residues. CDR1 is SGHDT, CDR2 YYEEEE, per germline. CDR3 nucleotide sequence: TGTGCCAGCAGCTCGGGACAGGCCTTCTCCTACGAGCAGTACTTC. This translates into CASSSGQAFSYEQYF.

The CDR3 region has the DNA TGTGCCAGCAGCCCTGCGGGGGGTAGCTACGAGCAGTACTTC. Translation: CASSPAGGSYEQYF. The chain couples TRBV7-3 to TRBJ2-7, with TRBD2 matching over 8 bases. The CDR3 is 14 residues long. After removal of 5 bases from V and 3 bases from J, the junction contained 6 bases not matched to a gene. Germline-derived CDR1 and CDR2 are SGHTA and FQGTGA.

J is TRBJ1-2 and V is TRBV14; D is uncertain. Deletions cut 1 base from V and 8 bases from J, with 5 bases between. Per germline, CDR1 SGHDN and CDR2 FVKESK. The CDR3 is 11 amino acids. The CDR3 region is CASSQGPGYTF. The CDR3 nucleotides are TGTGCCAGCAGCCAAGGGCCGGGCTACACCTTC.

V is TRBV28 and J is TRBJ1-1, with 9 bases lining up with TRBD1. CDR1 is MDHEN, CDR2 SYDVKM, per germline. The CDR3 is made up of 13 amino acids. Losses at the gene ends were 9 bases for V and 10 bases for J; bases not matched to a gene: 12. CDR3 nucleotide sequence: TGTGCCAGTTTCTTCGGACAGGGGATTGGAGCTTTCTTT. This gives the protein CASFFGQGIGAFF.

The CDR3 spells CASSPSGTIDYNEQFF. The CDR3 nucleotides are TGTGCCAGCAGCCCTAGCGGCACCATTGACTACAATGAGCAGTTCTTC. V is TRBV27 and J is TRBJ2-1, with 7 positions matching TRBD2. This CDR3 region has 16 residues. Germline loops: CDR1 MNHEY, CDR2 SMNVEV (reference sequence). Germline trimming cut 6 bases from V and 3 bases from J; bases unmatched to any gene: 11.

In its sample, this clone was seen once. The V call is TRBV28, the J call TRBJ2-1; 14 bases map to TRBD2. The CDR3 has 17 residues. CDR1 is MDHEN and CDR2 is SYDVKM in the germline V gene. The V gene end was trimmed by 7 bases and the J gene end by 6 bases; junction bases not matched to a gene: 11. The CDR3 loop reads CASTPPGLAGDRNEQFF. DNA for the CDR3: TGTGCCAGCACCCCCCCGGGACTAGCGGGAGATCGCAATGAGCAGTTCTTC.

This CDR3 is CASSLKQSAASSSYNEQFF. DNA of the CDR3: TGTGCCAGCAGCTTGAAACAATCGGCAGCGTCGAGCTCCTACAATGAGCAGTTCTTC. V and J are TRBV7-9 and TRBJ2-1, with no clear D. This CDR3 region has 19 residues. Germline V gives CDR1 SEHNR, CDR2 FQNEAQ (reference sequence). Deletions cut 3 bases from V and 0 bases from J, with 21 bases between.

The rearrangement links TRBV7-6 to TRBJ2-1; D gene uncertain. The V and J ends lost 0 bases and 10 bases respectively, with 10 bases between them. The CDR3 is 13 residues long. Germline V gene data show CDR1 as SGHVS and CDR2 as FNYEAQ. As DNA, the CDR3 is TGTGCCAGCAGCTTAGCCACACCTAGGGAGCAGTTCTTC. It specifies CASSLATPREQFF.

The rearrangement joins TRBV7-9 to TRBJ2-1; 10 bases align to TRBD2. Germline V gene lookup returns CDR1 SEHNR and CDR2 FQNEAQ (reference sequence). V was pared by 5 bases and J by 3 bases, with 7 bases of the junction left unmatched. The CDR3 extends over 16 amino acids. The CDR3 bases are TGTGCCAGCAGCCTAAAACTAGCGGGAAGCTACAATGAGCAGTTCTTC. As protein: CASSLKLAGSYNEQFF.